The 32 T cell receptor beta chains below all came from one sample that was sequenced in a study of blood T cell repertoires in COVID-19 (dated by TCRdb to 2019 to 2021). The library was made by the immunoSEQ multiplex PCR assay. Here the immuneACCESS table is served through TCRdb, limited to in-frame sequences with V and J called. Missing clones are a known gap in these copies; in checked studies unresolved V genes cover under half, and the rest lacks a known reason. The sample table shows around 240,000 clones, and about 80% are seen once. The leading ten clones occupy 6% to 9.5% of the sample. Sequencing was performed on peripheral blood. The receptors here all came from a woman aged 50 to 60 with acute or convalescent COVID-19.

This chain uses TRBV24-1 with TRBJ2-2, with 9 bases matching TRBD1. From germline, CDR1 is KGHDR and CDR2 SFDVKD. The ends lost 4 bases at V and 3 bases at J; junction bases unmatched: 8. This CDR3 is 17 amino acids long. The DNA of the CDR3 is TGTGCCACCAGTGACCCCCGACAGGGGGGACACACCGGGGAGCTGTTTTTT. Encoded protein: CATSDPRQGGHTGELFF.

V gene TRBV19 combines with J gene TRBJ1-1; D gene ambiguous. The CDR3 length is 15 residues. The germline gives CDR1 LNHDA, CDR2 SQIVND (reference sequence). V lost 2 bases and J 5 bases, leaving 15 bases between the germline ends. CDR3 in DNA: TGTGCCAGTAGTATAATTCTCGGGTATCGGACTGAAGCTTTCTTT. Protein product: CASSIILGYRTEAFF.

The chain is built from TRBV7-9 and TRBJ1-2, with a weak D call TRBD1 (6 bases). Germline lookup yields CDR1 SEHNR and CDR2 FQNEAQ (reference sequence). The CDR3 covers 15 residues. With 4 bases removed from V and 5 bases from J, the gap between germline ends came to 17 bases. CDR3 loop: CASSSAGALGYGYTF. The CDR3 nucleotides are TGTGCCAGCAGCTCTGCGGGGGCGCTTGGGTATGGCTACACCTTC.

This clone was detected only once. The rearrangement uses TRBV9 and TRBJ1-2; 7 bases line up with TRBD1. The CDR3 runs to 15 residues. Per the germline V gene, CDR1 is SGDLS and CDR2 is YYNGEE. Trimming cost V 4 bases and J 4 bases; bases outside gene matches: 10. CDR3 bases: TGTGCCAGCAGCCCCCATCAGGGACAGATCTATGGCTACACCTTC. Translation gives CASSPHQGQIYGYTF.

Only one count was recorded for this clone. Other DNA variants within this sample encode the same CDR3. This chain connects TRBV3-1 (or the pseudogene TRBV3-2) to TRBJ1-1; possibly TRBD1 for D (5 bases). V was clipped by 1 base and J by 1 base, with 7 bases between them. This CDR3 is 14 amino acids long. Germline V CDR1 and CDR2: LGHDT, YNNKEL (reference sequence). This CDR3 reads CASSQGQGNTEAFF. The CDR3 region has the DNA TGTGCCAGCAGCCAAGGGCAGGGGAACACTGAAGCTTTCTTT.

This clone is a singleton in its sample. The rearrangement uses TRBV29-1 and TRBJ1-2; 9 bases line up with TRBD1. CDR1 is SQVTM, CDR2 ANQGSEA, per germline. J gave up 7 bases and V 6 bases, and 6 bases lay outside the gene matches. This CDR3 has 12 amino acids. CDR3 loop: CSVGDRVVGYTF. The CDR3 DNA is TGCAGCGTGGGGGACAGGGTGGTTGGCTACACCTTC.

The CDR3: CATSEDSVGGYTF. As DNA, the CDR3 is TGTGCCACCAGTGAGGACAGCGTGGGCGGCTACACCTTC. The rearrangement uses TRBV24-1 and TRBJ1-2; possibly TRBD1 for D (6 bases). The length of the CDR3 is 13 residues. V dropped 4 bases and J dropped 8 bases, with 13 bases sitting between them. Germline V gene lookup returns CDR1 KGHDR and CDR2 SFDVKD.

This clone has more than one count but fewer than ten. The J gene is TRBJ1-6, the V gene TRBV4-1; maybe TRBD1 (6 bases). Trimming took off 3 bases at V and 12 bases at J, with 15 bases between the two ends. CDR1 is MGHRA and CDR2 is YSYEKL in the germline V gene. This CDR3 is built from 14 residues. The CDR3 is CASSQGTGSRPLHF. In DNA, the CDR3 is TGCGCCAGCAGCCAGGGCACAGGGTCCCGACCCCTCCACTTT.

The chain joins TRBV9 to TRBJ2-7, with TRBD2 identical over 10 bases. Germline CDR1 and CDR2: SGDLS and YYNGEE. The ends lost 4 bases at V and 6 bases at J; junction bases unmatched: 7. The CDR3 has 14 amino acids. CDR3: CASSPERGGLEQYF. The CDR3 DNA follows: TGTGCCAGCAGCCCCGAGCGGGGGGGTCTCGAGCAGTACTTC.

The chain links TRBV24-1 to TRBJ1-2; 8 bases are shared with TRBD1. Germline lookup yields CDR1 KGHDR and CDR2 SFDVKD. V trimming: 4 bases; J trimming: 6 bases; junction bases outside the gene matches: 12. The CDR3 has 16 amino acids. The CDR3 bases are TGTGCCACCAGTGAAGGGACAGGTTATAACTATAATGGCTACACCTTC. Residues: CATSEGTGYNYNGYTF.

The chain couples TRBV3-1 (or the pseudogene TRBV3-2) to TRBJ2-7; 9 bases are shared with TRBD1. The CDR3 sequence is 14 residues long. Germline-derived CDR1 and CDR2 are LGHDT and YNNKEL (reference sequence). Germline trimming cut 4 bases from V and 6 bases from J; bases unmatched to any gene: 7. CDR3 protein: CASSPPDRGSEQYF. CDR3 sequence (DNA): TGTGCCAGCAGCCCCCCGGACAGGGGCAGCGAGCAGTACTTC.

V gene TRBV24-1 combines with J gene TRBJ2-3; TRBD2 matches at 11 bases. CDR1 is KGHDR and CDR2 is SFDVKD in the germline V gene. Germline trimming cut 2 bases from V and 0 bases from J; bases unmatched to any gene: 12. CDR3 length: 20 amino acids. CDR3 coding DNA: TGTGCCACCAGTGATTATCTAGCGGGGGGCTTTGGGTGGAGCACAGATACGCAGTATTTT. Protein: CATSDYLAGGFGWSTDTQYF.

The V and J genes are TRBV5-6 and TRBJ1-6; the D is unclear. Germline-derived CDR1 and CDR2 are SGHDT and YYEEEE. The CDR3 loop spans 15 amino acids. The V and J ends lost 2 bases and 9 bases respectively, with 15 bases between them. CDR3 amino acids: CASSFLRVRSSPLHF. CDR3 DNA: TGTGCCAGCAGCTTTCTGCGAGTACGGAGTTCACCCCTCCACTTT.

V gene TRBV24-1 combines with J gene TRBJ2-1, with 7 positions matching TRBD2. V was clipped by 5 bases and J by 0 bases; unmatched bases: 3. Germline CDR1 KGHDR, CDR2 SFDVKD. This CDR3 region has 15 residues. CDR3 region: CATSGWGGSYNEQFF. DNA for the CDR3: TGTGCCACCAGTGGGTGGGGGGGCTCCTACAATGAGCAGTTCTTC.

Written as DNA, the CDR3 is TGTGCCAGCAGTTTACTCGGGGAGCTGTTTTTT. Translating it yields CASSLLGELFF. V is TRBV28 and J is TRBJ2-2, with unresolved D. Between the trimmed V and J ends, which lost 2 bases and 7 bases, there was a span of 2 bases. The germline CDR1 and CDR2 sequences are MDHEN and SYDVKM. The CDR3 covers 11 residues.

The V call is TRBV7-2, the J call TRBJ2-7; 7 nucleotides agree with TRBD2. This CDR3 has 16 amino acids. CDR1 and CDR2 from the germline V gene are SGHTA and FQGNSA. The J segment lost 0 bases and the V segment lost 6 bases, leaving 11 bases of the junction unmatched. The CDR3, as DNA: TGTGCCAGCAGTCTAGGGCTAGCGGTGAGCTCCTACGAGCAGTACTTC. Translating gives CASSLGLAVSSYEQYF.

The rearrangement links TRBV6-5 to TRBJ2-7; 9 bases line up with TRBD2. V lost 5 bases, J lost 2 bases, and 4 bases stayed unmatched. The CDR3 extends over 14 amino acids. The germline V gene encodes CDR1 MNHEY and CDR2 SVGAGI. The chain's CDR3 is CASSQTSGPYEQYF. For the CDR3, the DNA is TGTGCCAGCAGTCAGACTAGCGGACCCTACGAGCAGTACTTC.

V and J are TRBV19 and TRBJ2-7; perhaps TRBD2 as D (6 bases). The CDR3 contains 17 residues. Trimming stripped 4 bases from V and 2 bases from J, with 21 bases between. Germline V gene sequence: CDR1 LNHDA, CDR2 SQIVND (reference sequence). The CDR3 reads CASSRGFAGGRAYEQYF. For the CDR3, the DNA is TGTGCCAGTAGTAGAGGTTTCGCCGGGGGTAGAGCCTACGAGCAGTACTTC. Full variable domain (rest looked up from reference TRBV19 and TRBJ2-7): DGGITQSPKYLFRKEGQNVTLSCEQNLNHDAMYWYRQDPGQGLRLIYYSQIVNDFQKGDIAEGYSVSREKKESFPLTVTSAQKNPTAFYLCASSRGFAGGRAYEQYFGPGTRLTVT.

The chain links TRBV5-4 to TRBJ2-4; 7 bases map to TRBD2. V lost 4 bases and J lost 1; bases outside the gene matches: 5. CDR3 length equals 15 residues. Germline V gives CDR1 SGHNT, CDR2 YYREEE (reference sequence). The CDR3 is CASSGGGGAKNIQYF. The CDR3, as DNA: TGTGCCAGCAGCGGTGGCGGGGGTGCCAAAAACATTCAGTACTTC.

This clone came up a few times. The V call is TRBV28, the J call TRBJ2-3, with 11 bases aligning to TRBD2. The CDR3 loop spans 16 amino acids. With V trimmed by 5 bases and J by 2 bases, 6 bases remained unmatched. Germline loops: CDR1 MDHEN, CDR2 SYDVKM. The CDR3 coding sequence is TGTGCCAGCAGTCCCCGGACTAGCGGGTTCACAGATACGCAGTATTTT. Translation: CASSPRTSGFTDTQYF.

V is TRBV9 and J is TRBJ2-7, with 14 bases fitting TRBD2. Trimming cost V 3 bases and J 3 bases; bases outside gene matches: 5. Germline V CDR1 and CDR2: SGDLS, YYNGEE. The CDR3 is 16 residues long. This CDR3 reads CASSGGLAGADYEQYF. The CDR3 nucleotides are TGTGCCAGCAGCGGGGGACTAGCGGGAGCAGACTACGAGCAGTACTTC.

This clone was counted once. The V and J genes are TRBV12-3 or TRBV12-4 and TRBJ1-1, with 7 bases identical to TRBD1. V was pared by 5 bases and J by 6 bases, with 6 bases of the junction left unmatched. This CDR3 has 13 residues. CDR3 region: CASSLRQGAEAFF. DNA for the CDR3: TGTGCCAGCAGTCTACGACAGGGAGCTGAAGCTTTCTTT.

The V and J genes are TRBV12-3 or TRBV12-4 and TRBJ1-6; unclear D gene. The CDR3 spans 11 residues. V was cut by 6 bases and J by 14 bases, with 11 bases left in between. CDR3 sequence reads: CASSSGRALHF. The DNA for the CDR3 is TGTGCCAGCAGCTCTGGTCGGGCCCTCCACTTT.

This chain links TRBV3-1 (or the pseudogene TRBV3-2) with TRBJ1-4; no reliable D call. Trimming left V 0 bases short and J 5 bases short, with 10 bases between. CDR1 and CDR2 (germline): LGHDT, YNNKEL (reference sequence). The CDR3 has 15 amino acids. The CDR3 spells CASSQDPRSNEKLFF. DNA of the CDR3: TGTGCCAGCAGCCAAGACCCCAGGTCAAATGAAAAACTGTTTTTT.

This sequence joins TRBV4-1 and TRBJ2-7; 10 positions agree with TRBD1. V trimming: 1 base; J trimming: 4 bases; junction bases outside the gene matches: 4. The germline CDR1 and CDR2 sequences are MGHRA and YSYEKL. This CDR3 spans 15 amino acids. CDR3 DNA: TGCGCCAGCAGCCAAGCGACAGGGGGCGGTTACGAGCAGTACTTC. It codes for CASSQATGGGYEQYF.

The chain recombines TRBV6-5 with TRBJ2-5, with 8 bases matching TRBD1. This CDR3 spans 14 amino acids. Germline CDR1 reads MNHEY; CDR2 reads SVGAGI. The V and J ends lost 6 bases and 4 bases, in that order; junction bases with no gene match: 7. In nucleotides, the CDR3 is TGTGCCAGCAGGAAGGGGACAGGCGCAGAGACCCAGTACTTC. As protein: CASRKGTGAETQYF.

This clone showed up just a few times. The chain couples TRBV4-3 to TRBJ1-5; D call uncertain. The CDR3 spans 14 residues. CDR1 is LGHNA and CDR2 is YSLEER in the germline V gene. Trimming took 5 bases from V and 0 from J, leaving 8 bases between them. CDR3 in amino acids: CASSDGYSNQPQHF. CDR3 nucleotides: TGCGCCAGCAGCGACGGGTATAGCAATCAGCCCCAGCATTTT.

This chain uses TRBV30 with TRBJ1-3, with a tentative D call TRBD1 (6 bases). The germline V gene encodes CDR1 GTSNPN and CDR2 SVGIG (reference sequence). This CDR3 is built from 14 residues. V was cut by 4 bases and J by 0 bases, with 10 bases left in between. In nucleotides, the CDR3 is TGTGCCTGGACAGGGGCGAGCTCTGGAAACACCATATATTTT. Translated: CAWTGASSGNTIYF.

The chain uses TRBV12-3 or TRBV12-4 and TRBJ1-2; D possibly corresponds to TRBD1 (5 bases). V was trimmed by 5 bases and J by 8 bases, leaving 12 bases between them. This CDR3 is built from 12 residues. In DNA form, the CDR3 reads TGTGCCAGCAGTCTACAGGAGAGCGGCTACACCTTC. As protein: CASSLQESGYTF.

CDR3 residues: CASSRGGRDTQYF. Written as DNA, the CDR3 is TGTGCCAGCAGTCGGGGGGGCCGAGATACGCAGTATTTT. The J gene is TRBJ2-3, the V gene TRBV12-3 or TRBV12-4; the match to TRBD2 covers 8 bases. This CDR3 contains 13 residues. After removal of 5 bases from V and 5 bases from J, the junction contained 3 bases not matched to a gene.

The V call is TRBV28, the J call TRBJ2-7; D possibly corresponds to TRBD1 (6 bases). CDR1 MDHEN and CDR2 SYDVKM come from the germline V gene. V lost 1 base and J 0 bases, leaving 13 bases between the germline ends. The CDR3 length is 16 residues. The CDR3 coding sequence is TGTGCCAGCAGTTTATATCTGGGGGCGGGCTCCTACGAGCAGTACTTC. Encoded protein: CASSLYLGAGSYEQYF.

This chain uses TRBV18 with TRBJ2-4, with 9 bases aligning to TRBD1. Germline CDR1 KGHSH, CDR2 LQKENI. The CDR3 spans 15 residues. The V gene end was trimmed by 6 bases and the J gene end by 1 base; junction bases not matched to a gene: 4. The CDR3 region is CASSAQGAAKNIQYF. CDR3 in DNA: TGTGCCAGCTCGGCACAGGGGGCGGCCAAAAACATTCAGTACTTC.